The clone carrying this T cell receptor (beta chain) was counted between two and nine times. Antigen unknown. The V end was cut by 6 bases, the J end by 0 bases, with 11 bases between. The CDR3 covers 14 residues. Germline-derived CDR1 and CDR2 are MNHNS and SASEGT. The entry originates in a study of response to subunit inactivated influenza vaccine. General study results and limits: Every seasonal influenza vaccination brings in few new T cells, the authors suggested.

TCRdb redid the calling of the RT-PCR reads with MiXCR, one entry per CDR3 protein. The sample shows around 750,000 distinct CDR3 sequences, around 20% of them seen only once. This TCR was recovered from a man in his forties or fifties who received an inactivated influenza vaccine. This specimen consisted of PBMCs from blood, obtained roughly 5 days after vaccination. The chain couples TRBV6-1 to TRBJ2-5, with D maybe TRBD2 (5 bases). The CDR3 DNA reads TGTGCCAGCAGCCTAGGACTGGACCAAGAGACCCAGTACTTC. Protein sequence: CASSLGLDQETQYF.